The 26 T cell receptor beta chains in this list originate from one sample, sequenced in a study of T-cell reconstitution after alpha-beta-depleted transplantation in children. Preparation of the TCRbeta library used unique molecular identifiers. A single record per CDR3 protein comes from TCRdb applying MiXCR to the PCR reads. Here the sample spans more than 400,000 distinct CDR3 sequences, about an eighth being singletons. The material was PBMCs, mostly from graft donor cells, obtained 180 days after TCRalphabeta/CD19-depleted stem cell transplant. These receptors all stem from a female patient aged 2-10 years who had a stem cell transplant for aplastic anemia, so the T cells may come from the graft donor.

The DNA for the CDR3 is TGTGCCAGCAGTTTTGGGGGGGGAACCCCTGGAAACACCATATATTTT. Its protein is CASSFGGGTPGNTIYF. The chain joins TRBV28 to TRBJ1-3; the D gene is possibly TRBD1 (5 bases). Germline V gives CDR1 MDHEN, CDR2 SYDVKM. V lost 3 bases and J lost 2, with 14 bases in between. This CDR3 comprises 16 residues.

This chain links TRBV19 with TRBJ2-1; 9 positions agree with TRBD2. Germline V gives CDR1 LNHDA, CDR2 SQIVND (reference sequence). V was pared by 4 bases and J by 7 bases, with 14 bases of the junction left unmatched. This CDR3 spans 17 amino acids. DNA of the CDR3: TGTGCCAGTAGTAAAGTCCTAATAGCGGGAGAGCCGAATGAGCAGTTCTTC. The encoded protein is CASSKVLIAGEPNEQFF.

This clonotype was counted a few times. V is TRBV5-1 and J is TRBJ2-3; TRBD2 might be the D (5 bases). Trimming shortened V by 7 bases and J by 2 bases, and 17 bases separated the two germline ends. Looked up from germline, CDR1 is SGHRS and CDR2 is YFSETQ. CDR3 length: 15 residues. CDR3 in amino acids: CASGRRASLTDTQYF. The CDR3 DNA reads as TGCGCCAGCGGACGGCGGGCGTCCCTCACAGATACGCAGTATTTT.

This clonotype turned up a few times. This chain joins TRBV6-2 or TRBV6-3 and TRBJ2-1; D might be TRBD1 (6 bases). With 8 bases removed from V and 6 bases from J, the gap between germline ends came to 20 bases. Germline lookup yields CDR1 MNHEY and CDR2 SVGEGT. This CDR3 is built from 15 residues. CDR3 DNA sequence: TGTGCCAGCCGACTCCCAGACAGGAGACGCAATGAGCAGTTCTTC. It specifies CASRLPDRRRNEQFF.

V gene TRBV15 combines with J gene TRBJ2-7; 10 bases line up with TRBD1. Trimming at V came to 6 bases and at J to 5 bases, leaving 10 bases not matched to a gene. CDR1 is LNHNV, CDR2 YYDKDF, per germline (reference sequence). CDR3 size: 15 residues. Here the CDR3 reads CATRDTGTGDHEQYF. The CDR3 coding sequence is TGTGCCACCAGGGACACCGGGACAGGGGACCACGAGCAGTACTTC.

In nucleotides, the CDR3 is TGTGCCAGCAGCTTAGCGGTGGCAGGGGCCCACAGCCTCGATGAGCAGTTCTTC. Its translation: CASSLAVAGAHSLDEQFF. The chain carries TRBV7-2 and TRBJ2-1, with a tentative D call TRBD1 (6 bases). Germline-derived CDR1 and CDR2 are SGHTA and FQGNSA. The CDR3 is made up of 18 amino acids. V was shortened by 0 bases and J by 8 bases, with 23 bases between the two germline ends.

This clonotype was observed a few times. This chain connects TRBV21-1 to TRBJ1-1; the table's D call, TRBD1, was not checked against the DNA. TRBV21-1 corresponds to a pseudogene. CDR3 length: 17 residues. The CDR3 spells CASSKVEQGTGGTEAFF. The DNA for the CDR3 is TGTGCCAGCAGCAAAGTTGAGCAGGGCACCGGGGGCACTGAAGCTTTCTTT.

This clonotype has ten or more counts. As DNA, the CDR3 is TGCGCCAGCAGCTTCTTCCCGGGGGGCGAGACCCAGTACTTC. It yields the protein CASSFFPGGETQYF. This chain joins TRBV5-1 and TRBJ2-5; possibly TRBD2 for D (7 bases). Germline CDR1 is SGHRS and CDR2 is YFSETQ. V lost 2 bases, J lost 5 bases, and 13 bases lay in between. The CDR3 runs 14 residues.

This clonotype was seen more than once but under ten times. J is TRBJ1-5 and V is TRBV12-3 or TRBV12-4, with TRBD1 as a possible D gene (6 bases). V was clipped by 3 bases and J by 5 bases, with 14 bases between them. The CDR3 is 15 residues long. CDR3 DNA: TGTGCCAGCAGTTTTAGTGGACAGTCTTATCAGCCCCAGCATTTT. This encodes CASSFSGQSYQPQHF.

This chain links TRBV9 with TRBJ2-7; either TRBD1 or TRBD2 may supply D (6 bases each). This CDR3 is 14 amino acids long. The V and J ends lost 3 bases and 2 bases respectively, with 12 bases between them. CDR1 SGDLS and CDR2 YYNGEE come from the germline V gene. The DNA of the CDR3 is TGTGCCAGCAGCGAGGGGGACTTAACCTACGAGCAGTACTTC. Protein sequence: CASSEGDLTYEQYF.

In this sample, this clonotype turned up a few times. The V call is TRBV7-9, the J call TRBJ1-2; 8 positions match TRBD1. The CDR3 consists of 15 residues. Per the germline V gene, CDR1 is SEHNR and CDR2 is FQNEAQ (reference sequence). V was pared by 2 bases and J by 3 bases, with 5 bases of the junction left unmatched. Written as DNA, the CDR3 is TGTGCCAGCAGCTTACAGGGGGCAGACGACTATGGCTACACCTTC. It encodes CASSLQGADDYGYTF.

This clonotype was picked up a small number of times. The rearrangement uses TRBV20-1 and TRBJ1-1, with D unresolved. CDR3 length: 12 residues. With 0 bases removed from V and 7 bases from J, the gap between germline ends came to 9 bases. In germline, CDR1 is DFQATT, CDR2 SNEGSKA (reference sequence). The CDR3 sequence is CSARDRIYEAFF. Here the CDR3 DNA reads TGCAGTGCTAGAGATCGGATTTATGAAGCTTTCTTT.

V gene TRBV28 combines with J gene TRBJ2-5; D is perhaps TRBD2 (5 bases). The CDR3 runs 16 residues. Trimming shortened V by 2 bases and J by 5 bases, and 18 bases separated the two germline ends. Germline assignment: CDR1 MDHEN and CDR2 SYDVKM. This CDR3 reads CASSLGRSGVRETQYF. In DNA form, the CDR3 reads TGTGCCAGCAGTTTAGGGCGCTCCGGGGTCAGGGAGACCCAGTACTTC.

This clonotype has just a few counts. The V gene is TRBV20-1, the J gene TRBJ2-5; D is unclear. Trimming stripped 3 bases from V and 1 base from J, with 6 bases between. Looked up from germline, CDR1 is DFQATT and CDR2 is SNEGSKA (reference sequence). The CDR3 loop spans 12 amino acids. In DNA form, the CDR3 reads TGCAGTGCTAGCGTCCTCCAAGAGACCCAGTACTTC. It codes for CSASVLQETQYF.

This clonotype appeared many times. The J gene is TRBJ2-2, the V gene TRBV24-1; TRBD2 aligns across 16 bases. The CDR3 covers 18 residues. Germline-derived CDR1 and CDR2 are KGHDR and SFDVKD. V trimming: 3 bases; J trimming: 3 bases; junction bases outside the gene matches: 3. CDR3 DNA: TGTGCCACCAGTGATCCGGGACTAGCGGGAGGGTACACCGGGGAGCTGTTTTTT. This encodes CATSDPGLAGGYTGELFF.

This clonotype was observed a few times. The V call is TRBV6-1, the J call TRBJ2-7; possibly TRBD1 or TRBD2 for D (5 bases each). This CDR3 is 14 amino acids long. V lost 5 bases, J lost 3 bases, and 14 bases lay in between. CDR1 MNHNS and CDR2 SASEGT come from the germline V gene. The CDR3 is CASSKGPGYYEQYF. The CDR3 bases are TGTGCCAGCAGTAAGGGACCGGGGTACTACGAGCAGTACTTC.

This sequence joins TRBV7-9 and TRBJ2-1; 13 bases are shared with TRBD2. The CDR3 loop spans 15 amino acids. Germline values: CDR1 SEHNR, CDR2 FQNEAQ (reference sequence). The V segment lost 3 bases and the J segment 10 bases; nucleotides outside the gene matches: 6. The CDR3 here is CASSLPGLAGYEQFF. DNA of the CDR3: TGTGCCAGCAGCTTGCCGGGACTAGCGGGATACGAGCAGTTCTTC.

The CDR3 DNA reads as TGTGCCAGCAGCCAAGATCCTGAGACTAGCAGACACAATGAGCAGTTCTTC. Amino acid sequence: CASSQDPETSRHNEQFF. This rearrangement joins TRBV3-1 to TRBJ2-1, with 7 bases identical to TRBD2. The germline V gene encodes CDR1 LGHDT and CDR2 YNNKEL (reference sequence). V was clipped by 0 bases and J by 5 bases; unmatched bases: 10. The CDR3 loop spans 17 amino acids.

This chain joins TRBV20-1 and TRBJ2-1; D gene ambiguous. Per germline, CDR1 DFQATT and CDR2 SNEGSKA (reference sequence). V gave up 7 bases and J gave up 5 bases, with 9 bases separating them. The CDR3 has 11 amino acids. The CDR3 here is CSVSPNNEQFF. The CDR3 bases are TGCAGTGTGTCTCCAAACAATGAGCAGTTCTTC.

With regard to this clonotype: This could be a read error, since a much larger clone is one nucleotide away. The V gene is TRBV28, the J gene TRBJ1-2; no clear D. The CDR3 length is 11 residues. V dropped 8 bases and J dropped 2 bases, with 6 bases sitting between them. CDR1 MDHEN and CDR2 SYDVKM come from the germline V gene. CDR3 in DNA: TGTGCCAGCTGTGGGAACTATGGCTACACCTTC. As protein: CASCGNYGYTF.

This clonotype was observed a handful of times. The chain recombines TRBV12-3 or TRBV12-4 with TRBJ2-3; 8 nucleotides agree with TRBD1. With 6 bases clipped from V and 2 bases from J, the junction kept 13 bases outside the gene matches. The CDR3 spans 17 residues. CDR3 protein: CASRPLSGGADTDTQYF. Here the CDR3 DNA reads TGTGCCAGCAGACCCCTTTCAGGGGGCGCGGACACAGATACGCAGTATTTT.

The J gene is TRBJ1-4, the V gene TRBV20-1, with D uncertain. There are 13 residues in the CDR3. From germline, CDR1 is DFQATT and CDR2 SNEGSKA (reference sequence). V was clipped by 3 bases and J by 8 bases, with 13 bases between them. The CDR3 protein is CSARVFGGEKLFF. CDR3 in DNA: TGCAGTGCTAGGGTTTTCGGAGGGGAAAAACTGTTTTTT.

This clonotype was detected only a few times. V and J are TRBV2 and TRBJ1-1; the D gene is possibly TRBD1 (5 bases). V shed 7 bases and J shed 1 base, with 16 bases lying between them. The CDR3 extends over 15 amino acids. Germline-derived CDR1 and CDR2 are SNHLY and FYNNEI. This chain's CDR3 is CASNPGGIANTEAFF. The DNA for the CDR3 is TGTGCCAGCAACCCGGGGGGGATTGCGAACACTGAAGCTTTCTTT.

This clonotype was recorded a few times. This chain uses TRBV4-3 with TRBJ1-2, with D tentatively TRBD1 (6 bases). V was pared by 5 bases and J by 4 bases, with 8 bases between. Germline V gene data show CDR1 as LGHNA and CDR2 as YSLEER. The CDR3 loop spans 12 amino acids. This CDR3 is CASSGGPYGYTF. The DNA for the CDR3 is TGCGCCAGCAGCGGGGGGCCCTATGGCTACACCTTC.

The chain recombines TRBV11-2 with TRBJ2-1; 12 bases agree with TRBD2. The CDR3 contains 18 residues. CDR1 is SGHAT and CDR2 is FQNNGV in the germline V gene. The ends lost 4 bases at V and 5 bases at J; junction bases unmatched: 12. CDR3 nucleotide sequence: TGTGCCAGCAGCTCTTCTCTAGCGGGAGGGCCAAGGAACAATGAGCAGTTCTTC. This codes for CASSSSLAGGPRNNEQFF.

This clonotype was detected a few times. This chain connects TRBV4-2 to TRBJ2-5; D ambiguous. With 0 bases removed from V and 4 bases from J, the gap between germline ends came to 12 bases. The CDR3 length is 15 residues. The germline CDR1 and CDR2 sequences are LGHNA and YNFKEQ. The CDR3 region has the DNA TGTGCCAGCAGCCAAGAAGGCGTTTCTGGAGAGACCCAGTACTTC. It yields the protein CASSQEGVSGETQYF.